These T cell receptor beta chains were read from a single sample in a study of cytotoxic CD8 clonotypes in ibrutinib-treated CLL. Some clones are missing from TCRdb's copy, which holds only in-frame ones; the method was immunoSEQ multiplex PCR. The data hold some 7,800 clones, with more than 65% observed a single time. Sequencing used PBMCs, obtained before ibrutinib treatment. The origin of the receptors is a human donor with chronic lymphocytic leukemia. The CDR3 runs from the conserved cysteine through the conserved F or W. D genes are given only for firm matches. For some rows the clone size is stated as once, few or many, or as a class when expanded; others skip it.

clone size	V gene	D gene	J gene	CDR3 protein	CDR3 DNA
.	TRBV5-1	.	TRBJ1-5	CASSLAGSFSNQPQHF	TGCGCCAGCAGCTTGGCAGGAAGCTTTAGCAATCAGCCCCAGCATTTT
.	TRBV6-6	.	TRBJ2-7	CASSLVTYEQYF	TGTGCCAGCAGCCTCGTCACCTACGAGCAGTACTTC
.	TRBV7-2	.	TRBJ2-7	CASSLSVTGTGEQYF	TGTGCCAGCAGCCTCAGCGTCACCGGGACCGGCGAGCAGTACTTC
once	TRBV18	TRBD1	TRBJ1-2	CASSPDRGQTSSVPSGGGYTF	TGTGCCAGCTCACCGGACCGGGGACAGACTTCTTCCGTGCCGAGCGGAGGTGGCTACACCTTC
.	TRBV28	.	TRBJ2-5	CASNKGSMTQYF	TGTGCCAGCAATAAGGGTTCGATGACCCAGTACTTC
.	TRBV18	.	TRBJ2-2	CASSPTGTGELFF	TGTGCCAGCTCACCAACGGGGACCGGGGAGCTGTTTTTT
.	TRBV27	.	TRBJ1-2	CATAIPYGYTF	TGTGCCACCGCAATTCCCTATGGCTACACCTTC
.	TRBV19	.	TRBJ1-1	CASSIVKNTEAFF	TGTGCCAGTAGTATAGTTAAGAACACTGAAGCTTTCTTT
.	TRBV9	TRBD1	TRBJ2-6	CASSGSTGGAGANVLTF	TGTGCCAGCTCTGGGTCCACAGGGGGCGCTGGGGCCAACGTCCTGACTTTC
.	TRBV19	TRBD1	TRBJ2-1	CASNFDRGLYNEQFF	TGTGCCAGTAACTTCGACAGGGGCCTGTACAATGAGCAGTTCTTC
.	TRBV4-2	.	TRBJ2-1	CASSQDLGTINEQFF	TGTGCCAGCAGCCAAGACCTGGGGACAATTAATGAGCAGTTCTTC
.	TRBV23-1	TRBD2	TRBJ2-1	CASSQSRGGNRTPHNEQFF	TGCGCCAGCAGTCAATCTCGGGGGGGCAACCGAACCCCCCACAATGAGCAGTTCTTC
.	TRBV6-1	TRBD2	TRBJ2-3	CASSEGLAGGADTQYF	TGTGCCAGCAGTGAAGGGCTAGCGGGGGGCGCAGATACGCAGTATTTT
.	TRBV21-1	.	TRBJ2-7	CATGFDRGNTYEQYF	TGTGCCACCGGTTTTGACAGGGGGAACACCTACGAGCAGTACTTC
.	TRBV28	TRBD2	TRBJ2-5	CASSLSAGGETQYF	TGTGCCAGCAGTTTATCTGCGGGAGGAGAGACCCAGTACTTC
.	TRBV6-6	.	TRBJ2-4	CASRSEFTGIQYF	TGTGCCAGCAGATCGGAGTTCACGGGCATTCAGTACTTC
.	TRBV7-2	.	TRBJ2-5	CASSQPRVSTQETQYF	TGTGCCAGCAGCCAGCCGCGGGTTTCGACCCAAGAGACCCAGTACTTC
.	TRBV5-6	.	TRBJ1-5	CASSRTDGAGSQPQHF	TGTGCCAGCAGCCGGACAGATGGTGCGGGGTCCCAGCCCCAGCATTTT
.	TRBV5-5	TRBD2	TRBJ2-1	CASAPLGRDLGEQFF	TGTGCCAGCGCCCCCCTAGGGAGGGATCTGGGTGAGCAGTTCTTC
few	TRBV29-1	.	TRBJ1-3	CSVSGGSGNTIYF	TGCAGCGTTTCCGGAGGCTCTGGAAACACCATATATTTT
.	TRBV7-9	TRBD1	TRBJ1-1	CASSPGQGQGTEAFF	TGTGCCAGCAGCCCGGGACAGGGGCAGGGCACTGAAGCTTTCTTT
.	TRBV19	TRBD1	TRBJ2-5	CASSIGTGQETQYF	TGTGCCAGTAGTATAGGGACAGGTCAAGAGACCCAGTACTTC
.	TRBV6-5	TRBD1	TRBJ2-3	CASSQVTGGTDTQYF	TGTGCCAGCAGCCAAGTGACAGGGGGCACAGATACGCAGTATTTT
.	TRBV18	TRBD1	TRBJ2-1	CASSPARDSHYNEQFF	TGTGCCAGCTCACCCGCCCGGGACAGTCACTACAATGAGCAGTTCTTC
.	TRBV29-1	.	TRBJ2-1	CSGKQDGEQFF	TGCAGCGGCAAACAGGATGGTGAGCAGTTCTTC
.	TRBV13	.	TRBJ1-1	CASSFGTLNRAFF	TGTGCCAGCAGCTTCGGGACGTTGAATCGAGCTTTCTTT
.	TRBV28	.	TRBJ2-2	CASSSPGTGELFF	TGTGCCAGCAGCTCCCCGGGGACCGGGGAGCTGTTTTTT
.	TRBV11-3	.	TRBJ1-5	CASSLGRDIGAGSQPQHF	TGTGCCAGCAGCTTAGGTCGGGACATCGGGGCAGGTTCGCAGCCCCAGCATTTT
.	TRBV28	.	TRBJ2-5	CASQQRETQYF	TGTGCCAGTCAACAAAGGGAGACCCAGTACTTC
.	TRBV5-6	TRBD2	TRBJ2-7	CASSLGEPGGPRAYEQYF	TGTGCCAGCAGCTTGGGTGAGCCGGGGGGGCCACGGGCCTACGAGCAGTACTTC
.	TRBV7-2	.	TRBJ1-5	CASSISPNQPQHF	TGTGCCTCCAGCATTTCCCCTAATCAGCCCCAGCATTTT
once	TRBV15	.	TRBJ1-1	CATSREDLNTEAFF	TGTGCCACCAGCCGTGAGGATCTGAACACTGAAGCTTTCTTT
.	TRBV6-5	.	TRBJ2-3	CASSYRGLKADTQYF	TGTGCCAGCAGTTACAGGGGTTTAAAGGCAGATACGCAGTATTTT
.	TRBV7-6	.	TRBJ2-3	CASSLEPDPRDTQYF	TGTGCCAGCAGCTTAGAGCCGGACCCCCGAGATACGCAGTATTTT
once	TRBV7-2	TRBD1	TRBJ2-5	CASSRDRQETQYF	TGTGCCAGCAGCAGGGACAGACAAGAGACCCAGTACTTC
.	TRBV4-3	TRBD2	TRBJ2-1	CASSQEASGMGEQFF	TGCGCCAGCAGCCAAGAGGCTAGCGGCATGGGGGAGCAGTTCTTC
.	TRBV19	.	TRBJ2-3	CASSIDQAVRTDTQYF	TGTGCCAGTAGTATAGATCAGGCGGTCCGCACAGATACGCAGTATTTT
once	TRBV7-2	.	TRBJ2-3	CASGRPSTDTQYF	TGTGCCAGCGGGCGACCCAGCACAGATACGCAGTATTTT
.	TRBV28	.	TRBJ2-7	CASSLNRLPGEQYF	TGTGCCAGCAGTTTAAACCGACTCCCCGGGGAGCAGTACTTC
.	TRBV27	TRBD1	TRBJ2-7	CASSFGQAYEQYF	TGTGCCAGCAGTTTTGGACAGGCCTACGAGCAGTACTTC